The text below deals with one T cell receptor (beta chain). The antigen remains unidentified. The sample belongs to a study of cytomegalovirus exposure and HLA in healthy donors. The PCR used 60 Vbeta and 13 Jbeta primers. Profiled with immunoSEQ multiplex PCR; TCRdb holds only in-frame clones, not every one. Seen here are under 150,000 clones, about 80% observed once, and the top ten hold approximately 0.93%. Study findings and constraints: Presence/absence results assume similar sequencing depth per donor, which may not hold. By a later analysis, the bulk of CMV-associated TCR beta chains appeared HLA-restricted.

Germline lookup yields CDR1 SGHDT and CDR2 YYEEEE. The CDR3 has 16 amino acids. Trimming removed 0 bases at V and 10 bases at J, with 22 bases between. This TCR derives from a human donor in good health. Sequencing was performed on PBMCs. V gene TRBV5-6 combines with J gene TRBJ1-1, with D perhaps matching TRBD1 (6 bases). CDR3 residues: CASSLVVGAQSSVAFF. The CDR3, as DNA: TGTGCCAGCAGCTTGGTCGTGGGGGCCCAGAGCAGTGTAGCTTTCTTT. The whole variable domain, remainder taken from reference TRBV5-6 and TRBJ1-1, is DAGVTQSPTHLIKTRGQQVTLRCSPKSGHDTVSWYQQALGQGPQFIFQYYEEEERQRGNFPDRFSGHQFPNYSSELNVNALLLGDSALYLCASSLVVGAQSSVAFFGQGTRLTVV.